Listed below are T cell receptor beta chains from one sample, sequenced in a study of cytomegalovirus exposure and HLA in healthy donors. Produced via immunoSEQ multiplex PCR; TCRdb's table is partial and in-frame only. The sample records 150,000 to 200,000 clones, around 86% being singletons. Sequencing input: PBMCs. These receptors all stem from a man younger than 45 in good health and CMV-seropositive. Both conserved end residues are part of each CDR3.

J: TRBJ2-7; V: TRBV6-1; CDR3: CASSETIPRTSGSYEQYF
J: TRBJ2-7; V: TRBV20-1; CDR3: CSAGTVYEQYF
J: TRBJ2-7; V: TRBV5-1; CDR3: CASSSFGSSYEQYF
J: TRBJ1-4; V: TRBV5-1; CDR3: CASKGVEREKLFF
J: NA; V: TRBV11-2; CDR3: CASRLTVSYEQYF
J: TRBJ1-1; V: TRBV9; CDR3: CASSVIEGLTEAFF
J: TRBJ2-7; V: TRBV11-2; CDR3: CASSLVAQAYEQYF
J: TRBJ2-3; V: TRBV4-1; CDR3: CASSQEGTDTQYF
J: TRBJ2-3; V: TRBV7-3; CDR3: CASSFPPDRSTDTQYF
J: TRBJ1-3; V: TRBV5-6; CDR3: CASSLWGLSGNTIYF
J: TRBJ2-7; V: TRBV5-1; CDR3: CASTSTGTSTEQYF
J: TRBJ2-7; V: TRBV18; CDR3: CASSPGLAGGDEQYF
J: TRBJ2-1; V: TRBV2; CDR3: CASSVKREGNEQFF
J: TRBJ1-1; V: TRBV11-2; CDR3: CASSRSPIGTEAFF
J: TRBJ2-7; V: TRBV1; CDR3: CTSSQFDRVPIEQYF
J: TRBJ1-5; V: TRBV28; CDR3: CASRPTGSYLSQHF
J: TRBJ1-2; V: TRBV2; CDR3: CASLVPGQAYNYGYTF
J: TRBJ1-1; V: TRBV7-8; CDR3: CASSLAYSGQVNTEAFF
J: TRBJ1-1; V: TRBV5-8; CDR3: CASVDLGNTEAFF
J: TRBJ1-1; V: TRBV11-3; CDR3: CASSLDPQQNTEAFF
J: TRBJ2-1; V: TRBV15; CDR3: CATANGGRAYNEQFF
J: TRBJ1-2; V: TRBV13; CDR3: CASSGPGQGDYGYTF
J: TRBJ2-3; V: TRBV5-1; CDR3: CASSLALDTQYF
J: TRBJ2-7; V: TRBV5-1; CDR3: CASRLGYMETLEQYF
J: TRBJ2-1; V: TRBV9; CDR3: CASSVDVGGQASEQFF
J: TRBJ2-7; V: TRBV5-6; CDR3: CASSLVGSEQYF
J: TRBJ1-3; V: TRBV7-6; CDR3: CASSPGHLNTIYF
J: TRBJ1-1; V: TRBV7-3; CDR3: CASSPGGSNTEAFF
J: TRBJ2-5; V: TRBV9; CDR3: CASSAGLAGGLVTQYF
J: TRBJ1-6; V: TRBV6-6; CDR3: CASDLAGNSPLHF
J: TRBJ1-1; V: TRBV11-3; CDR3: CASSLTVNAEAFF
J: TRBJ2-2; V: TRBV4-2; CDR3: CASSQVGTSGRNTGELFF
J: TRBJ2-7; V: TRBV5-6; CDR3: CASISLWTGPSEQYF
J: TRBJ1-3; V: TRBV9; CDR3: CASSAAGAPDSGNTIYF
J: TRBJ1-5; V: TRBV18; CDR3: CASSPGQVYQPQHF
J: TRBJ1-1; V: TRBV30; CDR3: CAWSGGSEAFF
J: TRBJ2-5; V: TRBV6-5; CDR3: CASRRLAGTQETQYF
J: TRBJ1-1; V: TRBV9; CDR3: CASSGPGGGYTEAFF
J: TRBJ2-1; V: TRBV9; CDR3: CASSVDLAGEQFF
J: TRBJ2-7; V: TRBV7-9; CDR3: CASSPEDRKYEQYF
J: TRBJ1-6; V: TRBV2; CDR3: CASSEAPMASNSPLHF
J: TRBJ1-1; V: TRBV11-3; CDR3: CASSRGTEAFF
J: TRBJ1-2; V: TRBV2; CDR3: CASRSTSGYGYTF
J: TRBJ2-1; V: TRBV2; CDR3: CATRDRSGTGFNNEQFF
J: TRBJ1-1; V: TRBV27; CDR3: CASSLGRLNTEAFF
J: TRBJ2-1; V: TRBV7-3; CDR3: CASSTQDNYNEQFF